This T cell receptor beta chain was identified in a study of blood T cell repertoires in COVID-19. Study-level information: Acute and convalescent COVID-19 specimens originated in the United States, Italy and Spain. The analysed material was cDNA or gDNA that came from T cells, B-cell-depleted T cells, or PBMCs.

Profiled with immunoSEQ multiplex PCR; TCRdb holds only in-frame clones, not every one. The sample includes roughly 400,000 clones, nearly 90% seen only once; the top ten take less than 2%. Assignment of participants to cohorts was predicated upon participant-reported clinical history. In Cohort 3, a recovered donor had either two negative PCRs, clearance, or symptom resolution. This CDR3 comprises 15 residues. V shed 3 bases and J shed 3 bases, with 12 bases lying between them. The germline CDR1 and CDR2 sequences are MDHEN and SYDVKM. V usage is TRBV28 and J usage is TRBJ1-5; maybe TRBD1 (6 bases). The receptor was derived from a woman younger than 45 who had recovered from COVID-19. The sample consisted of PBMCs or T cells enriched from blood (not recorded which). The CDR3 region is CASSFGGQNNQPQHF. DNA for the CDR3: TGTGCCAGCAGTTTTGGAGGACAGAACAATCAGCCCCAGCATTTT. Filled out from reference TRBV28 and TRBJ1-5, the complete variable domain reads DVKVTQSSRYLVKRTGEKVFLECVQDMDHENMFWYRQDPGLGLRLIYFSYDVKMKEKGDIPEGYSVSREKKERFSLILESASTNQTSMYLCASSFGGQNNQPQHFGDGTRLSIL.